This T cell receptor (beta chain) comes out of a study of Ad26.COV2.S vaccination and SARS-CoV-2 variants. Using immunoSEQ multiplex PCR, the repertoire was profiled, and TCRdb retains in-frame clones only, with some absent. The table includes 300,000 to 400,000 clones, around four fifths detected once. Trimming removed 4 bases from V and 8 bases from J; junction bases left unmatched: 13. The CDR3 consists of 16 residues. Germline loops: CDR1 SGHAT, CDR2 FQNNGV. Treatment indicated: over 15 received Ad26.COV2.S at low or high dose, single or two shots; several received placebo; per-sample allocation not given. The investigators took samples on day 63 after the first vaccine or placebo injection. This clone appeared once.

The chain has TRBV11-2 and TRBJ2-1, with TRBD2 identical over 8 bases. The TCR sequence derives from a person aged 18-65 years who received the Ad26.COV2.S COVID-19 vaccine or a placebo. This specimen consisted of peripheral blood, obtained in a trial of Ad26.COV2.S vaccine versus placebo. The CDR3 DNA reads as TGTGCCAGCAGCTCAGGGGTCCTAGCGGGTTGGGATGAGCAGTTCTTC. It translates to CASSSGVLAGWDEQFF.